These T cell receptor beta chains were read from a single sample in a study of CD8 T cells in Susac syndrome. One entry per CDR3 protein results from TCRdb running MiXCR on the immunoSEQ multiplex PCR reads. The profile shows around 200,000 distinct CDR3 sequences, approximately 95% of them singletons. The sequencing sample was made of CD8+ T cells from PBMCs. These TCRs come from a human donor with Susac syndrome. Each CDR3 is given with its conserved first and last residue. The order of the fields is CDR3 length, D gene, V gene, J gene, CDR3 protein, CDR3 DNA. D genes are given only for firm matches.

>12|NA|TRBV6-5|TRBJ2-1
CASTSTYSEQFF
TGTGCCAGCACCTCCACATATAGTGAGCAGTTCTTC
>13|TRBD2|TRBV27|TRBJ2-7
CASSLAGVHEQYF
TGTGCCAGCAGTTTAGCGGGAGTGCACGAGCAGTACTTC
>13|NA|TRBV7-3|TRBJ2-1
CASSLWGHNEQFF
TGTGCCAGCAGCTTATGGGGGCACAATGAGCAGTTCTTC
>15|TRBD1|TRBV12-3/TRBV12-4|TRBJ2-1
CASSLATGLANEQFF
TGTGCCAGCAGTTTAGCGACAGGGCTCGCCAATGAGCAGTTCTTC
>13|NA|TRBV9|TRBJ1-4
CASSPRADEKLFF
TGTGCCAGCAGCCCTCGCGCGGATGAAAAACTGTTTTTT
>15|NA|TRBV13|TRBJ2-3
CASSLSISWGNTQYF
TGTGCCAGCAGCTTATCGATATCGTGGGGAAATACGCAGTATTTT
>13|NA|TRBV3-1|TRBJ2-7
CASSQMGRHEQYF
TGTGCCAGCAGCCAAATGGGGCGTCACGAGCAGTACTTC
>14|TRBD1|TRBV20-1|TRBJ2-5
CSAAPTGKQETQYF
TGCAGTGCTGCCCCGACAGGGAAACAAGAGACCCAGTACTTC
>16|TRBD1|TRBV28|TRBJ2-3
CASSLRTGYSTDTQYF
TGTGCCAGCAGTTTACGGACAGGGTATAGCACAGATACGCAGTATTTT
>15|NA|TRBV20-1|TRBJ2-3
CSARGRGGAGDTQYF
TGCAGTGCTAGAGGACGAGGGGGCGCGGGGGATACGCAGTATTTT
>14|NA|TRBV4-1|TRBJ2-5
CASSQVQEQETQYF
TGCGCCAGCAGCCAAGTTCAGGAGCAAGAGACCCAGTACTTC
>14|NA|TRBV9|TRBJ2-1
CASSVELVGNEQFF
TGTGCCAGCAGCGTAGAACTAGTGGGGAATGAGCAGTTCTTC
>17|TRBD1|TRBV6-1|TRBJ2-1
CASSPVGQVSSYNEQFF
TGTGCCAGCAGTCCAGTAGGACAGGTGAGCTCCTACAATGAGCAGTTCTTC